These T cell receptor beta chains were read from a single sample in a study of blood T cell repertoires in COVID-19. Generated by immunoSEQ multiplex PCR, the TCRdb table keeps only in-frame clones and is missing some. The table lists about 80,000 clones, approximately 81% of them singletons. The sequencing input was peripheral blood. The receptors come from a woman of 80 years or more with acute or convalescent COVID-19. The conserved cysteine and the conserved F or W are not part of the CDR3 here.

v_call cdr3_aa
TRBV14 ASSDGAKRRGSNRQVYEQF
TRBV6-5 ASSLTGSNYGYT
TRBV11-2 ASLDRGAADTQY
TRBV19 ASSIEGMGYT
TRBV29-1 SVEDVRGDTIY
TRBV20-1 SKGNADTQY
TRBV2 ASSPEARNQPQH
TRBV9 ASSVTGGDTEAF
TRBV6-2/TRBV6-3 ASSYHPGQGMSQPQH
TRBV5-4 ASSLVAGVSNEQY
TRBV7-9 ASSLGGLSTNEKLF
TRBV5-4 ASSPGGPSEQF
TRBV7-2 ASSYGTGFYGYT
TRBV19 ASSIDEGTQPQH
TRBV19 ASRRGQGTEAF
TRBV24-1 ATSSPEAGDTQY
TRBV18 ASSPPITVKETQY
TRBV19 ASSSGGPSYEQY
TRBV7-9 ASSPTGLGNQPQH
TRBV2 ASRPGGSQPQH
TRBV12-3/TRBV12-4 ASSLRLRETQY
TRBV19 ASSPAGTVLDTQY
TRBV5-8 ASSVPSGGISYEQY
TRBV25-1 ASSTDRGARNSPLH
TRBV10-1 ASRATGNTEAF
TRBV19 ASATGINTDTQY
TRBV6-5 ASSYSRGRNQPQH
TRBV7-2 ASSWDSSSGNTIY
TRBV30 AWTTGANYGYT
TRBV9 ASSVGLDRVHEQY
TRBV6-5 ASSYIGGRETQY
TRBV27 ASSLIANGGRSGTDYGYT
TRBV12-5 ASGSGTSGGHNEQF
TRBV19 ASRATGLTYTEAF
TRBV19 ASTGTGDNTGELF
TRBV27 ASSTRDRASEAF
TRBV24-1 ATSDHRTGRRTDEQF
TRBV7-2 ASTEAGISGELF
TRBV3-1/TRBV3-2 ASRGVYNSPLH
TRBV11-2 ASSLDQGARGFGELF
TRBV15 ATHDREMNTEAF
TRBV14 ASSPLPGRAYNEQF
TRBV18 ASSRETGINNYGYT
TRBV19 ASRGQGGNQPQH
TRBV6-5 ASSYSERGSNQPQH
TRBV11-2 ASSLGQGKEGYT
TRBV15 ATSLGHLNTEAF
TRBV5-1 ASSFPTDTYEQY
TRBV6-5 ASSLGQNSGYT
TRBV15 ATSSPAVSSYEQY
TRBV3-1/TRBV3-2 ASSQESYGYT
TRBV24-1 ATSDRLATGELF
TRBV27 ASSLRGGGNEQF
TRBV13 ASSSRGQPNYGYT
TRBV7-9 ASRTGGPTNSPLH
TRBV11-1 ASSRNPGSFTGELF
TRBV27 ASTFRHTGTGGTYVNSPLH